A single TCR beta chain is shown here with its context. The protocol was immunoSEQ multiplex PCR, while the TCRdb copy is restricted to in-frame clones and leaves out a portion. Altogether 100,000 to 150,000 clones are present, around 92% being singletons, with the ten largest covering about 2.2%. CDR3 length: 12 amino acids. Germline loops: CDR1 MDHEN, CDR2 SYDVKM. Deletions cut 11 bases from V and 0 bases from J, with 11 bases between. The entry originates in a study of control samples from healthy donors and cancer patients. The chain links TRBV28 to TRBJ2-7; D tentatively reads TRBD1 or TRBD2 (5 bases each). The clonotype was recovered from a woman aged 45-65 years in good health. The sequenced material came from blood. In nucleotides, the CDR3 is TGTGCCTCACAGGACTTCTCCTACGAGCAGTACTTC. It is translated as CASQDFSYEQYF.